One and the same sample provided the 12 T cell receptor beta chains below, sequenced in a study of spatial heterogeneity in lung cancer. Study findings and constraints: Intratumoral expanded alpha and beta TCR counts were found to track tumor mutation counts.

One entry per CDR3 protein results from TCRdb running MiXCR on the 5' RACE reads. The table has about 3,600 distinct CDR3 sequences, 15% seen once. Time point defined: sample taken at primary tumor resection. The antigens of these receptors remain unknown. The source was lung tumor tissue, collected at surgery. Receptors were obtained from a female donor with early-stage non-small cell lung cancer.

Notes on this clonotype: The size of this beta chain means little, since it is a stray read in a library made for alpha chains. The chain uses TRBV4-2 and TRBJ2-3; 8 bases align to TRBD2. Trimming took 2 bases from V and 2 from J; bases not matched to a gene: 6. The CDR3 loop spans 16 amino acids. Germline assignment: CDR1 LGHNA and CDR2 YNFKEQ. The CDR3 nucleotides read TGTGCCAGCAGCCAACCCGGGGGGGAGGTCACAGATACGCAGTATTTT. This gives the protein CASSQPGGEVTDTQYF.

In its sample, this clonotype was seen many times. Found in a library prepared for alpha chains, this beta chain is an off-target read, and its abundance has little meaning. The chain carries TRBV6-5 and TRBJ2-3, with 9 bases that match TRBD2. The CDR3 spans 15 residues. CDR1 is MNHEY, CDR2 SVGAGI, per germline. Trimming removed 3 bases from V and 3 bases from J; junction bases left unmatched: 4. The CDR3 region has the DNA TGTGCCAGCAGTTATGGCGGGGGGGAGACAGATACGCAGTATTTT. It is translated as CASSYGGGETDTQYF.

In this sample, this clonotype turned up many times. Because the library targeted alpha chains, this beta chain is an off-target read whose size means little. This sequence joins TRBV2 and TRBJ1-2; 7 bases match TRBD1. Germline V gene lookup returns CDR1 SNHLY and CDR2 FYNNEI. V was clipped by 0 bases and J by 6 bases; unmatched bases: 7. This CDR3 is built from 15 residues. The CDR3 here is CASSEAGRTGDGYTF. CDR3 DNA sequence: TGTGCCAGCAGTGAAGCGGGGAGAACAGGGGATGGCTACACCTTC.

This clonotype occurred many times. A library prepared for alpha chains yielded this beta chain as an off-target read; its size is of little meaning. The gene calls are TRBV7-2 and TRBJ2-5; D could derive from TRBD1 or TRBD2 (5 bases each). From germline, CDR1 is SGHTA and CDR2 FQGNSA. CDR3 length: 15 amino acids. V was cut by 1 base and J by 4 bases, with 13 bases left in between. This CDR3 reads CASSLGGAGGETQYF. The CDR3 DNA follows: TGTGCCAGCAGCTTAGGAGGGGCAGGCGGAGAGACCCAGTACTTC.

This clonotype qualifies as medium-sized (0.01 to 0.1%). The library was designed around alpha chains, so this beta chain is a stray read whose abundance carries little weight. This chain joins TRBV12-5 and TRBJ2-1; the match to TRBD2 covers 9 bases. The V gene end was trimmed by 5 bases and the J gene end by 10 bases; junction bases not matched to a gene: 18. CDR3 length: 17 amino acids. Germline V CDR1 and CDR2: LGHNT, FRNRAP. This chain's CDR3 is CASGAPGGGGAFREQFF. The CDR3 bases are TGTGCTAGTGGTGCTCCCGGGGGCGGGGGGGCCTTCAGGGAGCAGTTCTTC.

In this sample, this clonotype turned up many times. This beta chain is a stray read from a library made for alpha chains; its abundance is not meaningful. The V and J genes are TRBV6-6 and TRBJ2-5, with D perhaps assigned TRBD1 or TRBD2 (6 bases each). V was cut by 4 bases and J by 5 bases, with 14 bases left in between. This CDR3 is 14 amino acids long. The germline CDR1 and CDR2 sequences are MNHNY and SVGAGI (reference sequence). CDR3 loop: CASSSRGPGETQYF. Written as DNA, the CDR3 is TGTGCCAGCAGTTCACGGGGGCCCGGGGAGACCCAGTACTTC.

A note on this clonotype: This beta chain was picked up by a library intended for alpha chains and is off target, so its count carries little meaning. The V call is TRBV5-1, the J call TRBJ2-2; D is uncertain. The germline V and J ends were trimmed by 4 bases and 0 bases, with 7 bases remaining between them. CDR3 length: 14 amino acids. Per the germline V gene, CDR1 is SGHRS and CDR2 is YFSETQ. CDR3 sequence reads: CASSHPTNTGELFF. Written as DNA, the CDR3 is TGCGCCAGCAGCCACCCTACGAACACCGGGGAGCTGTTTTTT.

This clonotype was picked up many times. Because the library targeted alpha chains, this beta chain is an off-target read whose size means little. This rearrangement joins TRBV20-1 to TRBJ2-7; either TRBD1 or TRBD2 may supply D (5 bases each). This CDR3 spans 14 amino acids. The V gene lost 0 bases and the J gene lost 5 bases, with 14 bases spanning the gap. The germline gives CDR1 DFQATT, CDR2 SNEGSKA (reference sequence). The CDR3 nucleotides read TGCAGTGCTAGAGATCGAGGGGTAAGGAACGAGCAGTACTTC. It translates to CSARDRGVRNEQYF.

For this clonotype: This beta chain came through as a stray read in a library set up for alpha chains, and its size says little. The chain links TRBV20-1 to TRBJ2-1; 10 nucleotides agree with TRBD1. Trimming cost V 4 bases and J 7 bases; bases outside gene matches: 10. CDR3 length: 15 amino acids. CDR1 DFQATT and CDR2 SNEGSKA come from the germline V gene (reference sequence). CDR3 in DNA: TGCAGTGCTAATCCGACAGGGGGCTATACGAATGAGCAGTTCTTC. It specifies CSANPTGGYTNEQFF.

On this clonotype: In a library made to pick up alpha chains, this beta chain is a stray read with a size that means little. The chain employs TRBV6-2 or TRBV6-3 and TRBJ2-2, with TRBD1 identical over 8 bases. Germline lookup yields CDR1 MNHEY and CDR2 SVGEGT. The CDR3 consists of 17 residues. After removal of 4 bases from V and 0 bases from J, the junction contained 7 bases not matched to a gene. The CDR3 reads CASSWGNRGSNTGELFF. The DNA for the CDR3 is TGTGCCAGCAGTTGGGGAAACAGGGGGTCGAACACCGGGGAGCTGTTTTTT.

In the case of this clonotype: Since the library was made to target alpha chains, this beta chain is a stray read and its abundance is not meaningful. The gene calls are TRBV29-1 and TRBJ1-2, with 7 bases aligning to TRBD1. The CDR3 extends over 17 amino acids. V was clipped by 6 bases and J by 4 bases; unmatched bases: 20. Germline values: CDR1 SQVTM, CDR2 ANQGSEA. CDR3 loop: CSVPKLGDSPGLYGYTF. The CDR3, as DNA: TGCAGCGTCCCCAAATTAGGGGACAGCCCCGGTCTCTATGGCTACACCTTC.

This clonotype was seen ten or more times. The library was prepared for alpha chains; this beta chain is a stray read, so its frequency means little. The chain recombines TRBV2 with TRBJ2-3, with 7 nucleotides matching TRBD1. The V gene end was trimmed by 9 bases and the J gene end by 3 bases; junction bases not matched to a gene: 12. This CDR3 comprises 15 residues. CDR1 SNHLY and CDR2 FYNNEI come from the germline V gene. Here the CDR3 reads CASLHTGVRTDTQYF. Here the CDR3 DNA reads TGTGCCAGTCTACACACAGGGGTTCGAACAGATACGCAGTATTTT.